This T cell receptor beta chain was sequenced for a study of blood T cell repertoires in COVID-19. Study background: The samples span acute and convalescent COVID-19 from the United States, Italy and Spain. PBMCs, B-cell-depleted T cells, or T cells provided the cDNA or gDNA that made up the material.

In the original workflow: Amplification from reference gene primers served as the basis for estimated nucleated cell counts. Sequencing was performed with immunoSEQ multiplex PCR; in TCRdb, only in-frame clones are kept and a portion is missing. From that table come the V and J calls and clone size; the DNA was used to work out D and trimming. This sample has 99,000 or so clones; 85% to 90% occur once, and the top ten carry around 4.1%. The CDR3 has 15 residues. With V trimmed by 0 bases and J by 7 bases, 6 bases remained unmatched. In germline, CDR1 is MRHNA, CDR2 SNTAGT. This clone was recorded once.

The sequence was obtained from a man between 45 and 60 years old with acute or convalescent COVID-19. The chain uses TRBV6-4 and TRBJ2-1; 7 nucleotides align to TRBD2. What was sequenced was peripheral blood. The CDR3 DNA reads as TGTGCCAGCAGTGACTCGGCGGGAGTGAAGAATGAGCAGTTCTTC. As protein: CASSDSAGVKNEQFF.